Below are 32 T cell receptor beta chains sequenced from a single sample in a study of Ad26.COV2.S vaccination and SARS-CoV-2 variants. Treatment in this sample: roughly 18 received Ad26.COV2.S at low or high dose, single or two shots; a few received placebo; per-sample allocation not given. Sampling took place 63 days after the first vaccine or placebo injection. TCRdb keeps only in-frame clones here, not all; method: immunoSEQ multiplex PCR. The repertoire holds 410,000 or so clones, with about 90% as singletons. The sample here was peripheral blood, taken in a trial of Ad26.COV2.S vaccine versus placebo. All receptors come from a person between 18 and 59 years old who received the Ad26.COV2.S COVID-19 vaccine or a placebo.

This chain connects TRBV6-5 to TRBJ2-5; D not resolved. Germline V gene lookup returns CDR1 MNHEY and CDR2 SVGAGI. The V end was cut by 0 bases, the J end by 1 base, with 9 bases between. This CDR3 is built from 15 residues. CDR3 residues: CASSYSMAVQETQYF. The DNA for the CDR3 is TGTGCCAGCAGTTACTCGATGGCGGTCCAAGAGACCCAGTACTTC.

The J gene is TRBJ2-3, the V gene TRBV6-2 or TRBV6-3, with D tentatively TRBD2 (6 bases). Deletions cut 5 bases from V and 11 bases from J, with 20 bases between. Germline lookup yields CDR1 MNHEY and CDR2 SVGEGT. The CDR3 is 14 residues long. CDR3 protein: CASSDLGLGGEQYF. For the CDR3, the DNA is TGTGCCAGCAGTGACCTGGGGTTGGGAGGTGAGCAGTATTTT.

The chain joins TRBV25-1 to TRBJ1-1; unclear D gene. CDR3 length: 13 residues. The germline V and J ends were trimmed by 5 bases and 1 base, with 8 bases remaining between them. Germline V gene sequence: CDR1 MGHDK, CDR2 SYGVNS. CDR3 loop: CASSTTQNTEAFF. CDR3 nucleotide sequence: TGTGCCAGCAGTACAACCCAGAACACTGAAGCTTTCTTT.

The chain uses TRBV5-5 and TRBJ2-1, with TRBD2 matching 12 bases. Germline loops: CDR1 SGHKS, CDR2 YYEKEE (reference sequence). V shed 7 bases and J 7 bases; nucleotides not matched to a gene: 15. The CDR3 consists of 17 residues. CDR3 DNA sequence: TGTGCCAGCCTGGGTCCTAGCGGGGGGGCCGATTCGAATGAGCAGTTCTTC. Amino acids: CASLGPSGGADSNEQFF.

The gene calls are TRBV5-1 and TRBJ2-2; D perhaps matches TRBD1 (6 bases). Per the germline V gene, CDR1 is SGHRS and CDR2 is YFSETQ. With 0 bases removed from V and 5 bases from J, the gap between germline ends came to 14 bases. This CDR3 is 16 amino acids long. In DNA, the CDR3 is TGCGCCAGCAGCTTGGAGGGCAGGGGATCTACCGGGGAGCTGTTTTTT. Its translation: CASSLEGRGSTGELFF.

This chain's CDR3 is CASSLAQGYNEQFF. CDR3 coding DNA: TGTGCCAGCAGCTTGGCTCAGGGTTACAATGAGCAGTTCTTC. This rearrangement joins TRBV5-5 to TRBJ2-1; D perhaps matches TRBD1 (5 bases). Germline CDR1 SGHKS, CDR2 YYEKEE (reference sequence). The CDR3 totals 14 residues. V lost 0 bases and J lost 4, with 8 bases in between.

The gene calls are TRBV6-1 and TRBJ1-2; the D is unclear. V lost 0 bases and J lost 0, with 8 bases in between. Germline CDR1 and CDR2: MNHNS and SASEGT. This CDR3 contains 15 residues. CDR3 nucleotides: TGTGCCAGCAGTGAAGCGCACCTAGCTAACTATGGCTACACCTTC. Its translation is CASSEAHLANYGYTF.

The gene calls are TRBV30 and TRBJ1-2; TRBD1 aligns across 7 bases. CDR1 GTSNPN and CDR2 SVGIG come from the germline V gene (reference sequence). V was clipped by 8 bases and J by 4 bases; unmatched bases: 7. The CDR3 runs to 12 residues. DNA of the CDR3: TGTGCCCGACAGGGTAGGAGCTATGGCTACACCTTC. As protein: CARQGRSYGYTF.

The chain has TRBV7-8 and TRBJ2-7; TRBD1 might be the D (5 bases). Germline V lookup: CDR1 SGHVS, CDR2 FQNEAQ. V lost 0 bases to trimming and J lost 5 bases, with 14 bases between them. The CDR3 contains 15 residues. Written as DNA, the CDR3 is TGTGCCAGCAGCTTAGCGTTAGCAGGGTTGGACGAGCAGTACTTC. Translation: CASSLALAGLDEQYF.

The V call is TRBV11-3, the J call TRBJ2-7; 10 positions agree with TRBD1. The germline CDR1 and CDR2 sequences are SGHNT and YENEEA. This CDR3 contains 15 residues. V lost 5 bases to trimming and J lost 5 bases; unmatched junction nucleotides: 9. This chain's CDR3 is CASSPGTGEINEQYF. The CDR3 DNA reads as TGTGCCAGCAGCCCCGGGACAGGGGAGATCAACGAGCAGTACTTC. Full variable domain (remainder filled in from reference TRBV11-3 and TRBJ2-7): EAGVVQSPRYKIIEKKQPVAFWCNPISGHNTLYWYLQNLGQGPELLIRYENEEAVDDSQLPKDRFSAERLKGVDSTLKIQPAELGDSAVYLCASSPGTGEINEQYFGPGTRLTVT.

CDR3 sequence (DNA): TGTGCCAGCAGCTTAGTTGTAGCGGGGCCCGCTGAAGCTTTCTTT. It codes for CASSLVVAGPAEAFF. The V and J genes are TRBV7-9 and TRBJ1-1; D perhaps matches TRBD1 (5 bases). The CDR3 totals 15 residues. V shed 1 base and J shed 6 bases, with 15 bases lying between them. CDR1 is SEHNR and CDR2 is FQNEAQ in the germline V gene (reference sequence).

The V call is TRBV10-3, the J call TRBJ1-1; TRBD1 aligns across 8 bases. The CDR3 consists of 14 residues. After removal of 6 bases from V and 0 bases from J, the junction contained 3 bases not matched to a gene. Germline assignment: CDR1 ENHRY and CDR2 SYGVKD. The CDR3 DNA reads TGTGCCATCAGGGACAGGGTGATGAACACTGAAGCTTTCTTT. It is translated as CAIRDRVMNTEAFF.

This clone was seen once. V is TRBV11-3 and J is TRBJ2-1; the match to TRBD2 covers 8 bases. Germline lookup yields CDR1 SGHNT and CDR2 YENEEA. This CDR3 has 14 residues. V shed 5 bases and J 5 bases; nucleotides not matched to a gene: 5. CDR3 residues: CASSGSGANNEQFF. The CDR3 bases are TGTGCCAGCAGCGGTAGCGGGGCGAACAATGAGCAGTTCTTC. Filled out from reference TRBV11-3 and TRBJ2-1, the complete variable domain reads EAGVVQSPRYKIIEKKQPVAFWCNPISGHNTLYWYLQNLGQGPELLIRYENEEAVDDSQLPKDRFSAERLKGVDSTLKIQPAELGDSAVYLCASSGSGANNEQFFGPGTRLTVL.

This sequence joins TRBV27 and TRBJ1-5; no definite D call. The V gene's germline CDR1 is MNHEY and CDR2 SMNVEV (reference sequence). This CDR3 has 11 residues. Trimming left V 8 bases short and J 10 bases short, with 12 bases between. CDR3 residues: CASATSTPQHF. The CDR3, as DNA: TGTGCCAGCGCAACCAGTACACCCCAGCATTTT.

V is TRBV21-1 and J is TRBJ2-7; the table names TRBD1, a call not compared with the DNA. TRBV21-1 is described as a pseudogene. There are 18 residues in the CDR3. The CDR3 is CASSKDGTGFKSRYEQYF. The CDR3 DNA reads as TGTGCCAGCAGCAAAGACGGGACAGGGTTCAAATCCCGTTACGAGCAGTACTTC.

V and J are TRBV6-5 and TRBJ2-2; possibly TRBD2 for D (5 bases). With 0 bases removed from V and 4 bases from J, the gap between germline ends came to 12 bases. This CDR3 has 16 amino acids. Germline CDR1 and CDR2: MNHEY and SVGAGI. CDR3 amino acids: CASSYSRRALTGELFF. The CDR3 DNA reads as TGTGCCAGCAGTTACTCGAGGCGGGCACTCACCGGGGAGCTGTTTTTT.

This sequence joins TRBV7-6 and TRBJ2-2; 8 bases align to TRBD2. Germline assignment: CDR1 SGHVS and CDR2 FNYEAQ. The CDR3 is 16 residues long. The junction had 6 bases not matched to a gene; V was cut back by 0 bases and J by 6 bases. The CDR3 here is CASSLAGGTRPGELFF. The CDR3 DNA reads as TGTGCCAGCAGCTTAGCGGGCGGGACTAGACCCGGGGAGCTGTTTTTT. The whole variable domain, filled in from reference TRBV7-6 and TRBJ2-2, reads GAGVSQSPRYKVTKRGQDVALRCDPISGHVSLYWYRQALGQGPEFLTYFNYEAQQDKSGLPNDRFSAERPEGSISTLTIQRTEQRDSAMYRCASSLAGGTRPGELFFGEGSRLTVL.

This chain uses TRBV7-9 with TRBJ2-5; D unclear. The CDR3 covers 14 residues. Trimming removed 1 base from V and 5 bases from J, with 11 bases in between. Germline CDR1 SEHNR, CDR2 FQNEAQ (reference sequence). CDR3 residues: CASSLGQAEETQYF. The CDR3, as DNA: TGTGCCAGCAGCTTAGGGCAGGCGGAGGAGACCCAGTACTTC.

The chain carries TRBV27 and TRBJ2-1; 9 bases line up with TRBD2. This CDR3 contains 15 residues. Looked up from germline, CDR1 is MNHEY and CDR2 is SMNVEV (reference sequence). V trimming: 6 bases; J trimming: 6 bases; junction bases outside the gene matches: 9. CDR3 region: CASSHGTSPINEQFF. CDR3 DNA sequence: TGTGCCAGCAGCCATGGGACTAGCCCAATCAATGAGCAGTTCTTC.

The chain links TRBV11-2 to TRBJ2-1; D gene ambiguous. The V gene lost 2 bases and the J gene lost 6 bases, with 2 bases spanning the gap. This CDR3 region has 11 residues. Looked up from germline, CDR1 is SGHAT and CDR2 is FQNNGV. In nucleotides, the CDR3 is TGTGCCAGCAGCTTACTCAATGAGCAGTTCTTC. This codes for CASSLLNEQFF.

The CDR3 region has the DNA TGTGCCAGCAGCCACGGGGAGAACACTGAAGCTTTCTTT. Protein sequence: CASSHGENTEAFF. The J gene is TRBJ1-1, the V gene TRBV6-2 or TRBV6-3; D unclear. This CDR3 has 13 residues. With 6 bases removed from V and 1 base from J, the gap between germline ends came to 9 bases. The germline V gene encodes CDR1 MNHEY and CDR2 SVGEGT.

The chain couples TRBV5-3 to TRBJ2-2, with 12 bases identical to TRBD2. TRBV5-3 is flagged as an ORF with uncertain function. This CDR3 is 20 amino acids long. V dropped 2 bases and J dropped 1; count of bases not matched to a gene: 12. The CDR3 region is CARSFPKRLAGALNTGELFF. For the CDR3, the DNA is TGTGCCAGAAGCTTTCCAAAAAGACTAGCGGGGGCCCTGAACACCGGGGAGCTGTTTTTT.

CDR3 sequence reads: CASSMTSGGLFGTQYF. For the CDR3, the DNA is TGCGCCAGCAGCATGACTAGCGGGGGCCTCTTTGGTACGCAGTATTTT. The chain uses TRBV5-1 and TRBJ2-3, with 12 nucleotides matching TRBD2. V dropped 4 bases and J dropped 8; count of bases not matched to a gene: 11. The CDR3 is made up of 16 amino acids. Per the germline V gene, CDR1 is SGHRS and CDR2 is YFSETQ.

The V and J genes are TRBV12-5 and TRBJ2-7; 8 bases align to TRBD1. The CDR3 length is 15 residues. The germline V gene has CDR1 LGHNT and CDR2 FRNRAP. V lost 5 bases and J lost 2; bases outside the gene matches: 8. DNA of the CDR3: TGTGCTAGTGGTCTAGCAGGACAGGGTACCTACGAGCAGTACTTC. Protein sequence: CASGLAGQGTYEQYF.

V is TRBV3-1 (or the pseudogene TRBV3-2) and J is TRBJ1-3; D call uncertain. This CDR3 comprises 12 residues. Trimming removed 4 bases at V and 3 bases at J, with 4 bases between. Germline assignment: CDR1 LGHDT and CDR2 YNNKEL (reference sequence). The DNA of the CDR3 is TGTGCCAGCAGCCGTGGTGGAAACACCATATATTTT. This codes for CASSRGGNTIYF.

This chain uses TRBV29-1 with TRBJ2-1; no definite D call. This CDR3 comprises 11 residues. Germline V gene data show CDR1 as SQVTM and CDR2 as ANQGSEA. V lost 7 bases and J 3 bases, leaving 7 bases between the germline ends. This chain's CDR3 is CSAQDYNEQFF. The CDR3 nucleotides read TGCAGCGCCCAGGACTACAATGAGCAGTTCTTC.

The chain joins TRBV2 to TRBJ1-2, with D possibly being TRBD1 (5 bases). The V gene lost 6 bases and the J gene lost 5 bases, with 13 bases spanning the gap. The CDR3 has 13 residues. The germline V gene encodes CDR1 SNHLY and CDR2 FYNNEI. CDR3 DNA: TGTGCCAGCAGCTTGGGGGGAGGATATGGCTACACCTTC. Its protein is CASSLGGGYGYTF.

This clone was recorded only once. The chain uses TRBV6-5 and TRBJ1-1, with D possibly being TRBD1 (6 bases). Germline V gives CDR1 MNHEY, CDR2 SVGAGI. The germline V and J ends were trimmed by 0 bases and 3 bases, with 8 bases remaining between them. The CDR3 runs 14 residues. The CDR3 coding sequence is TGTGCCAGCAGTTACTCGAGGGGGGACACTGAAGCTTTCTTT. Encoded protein: CASSYSRGDTEAFF.

The rearrangement uses TRBV27 and TRBJ1-1; weak D call: TRBD1 (5 bases). Germline V CDR1 and CDR2: MNHEY, SMNVEV (reference sequence). This CDR3 region has 14 residues. The CDR3 here is CATRALGVNTEAFF. DNA for the CDR3: TGTGCGACCAGGGCCCTCGGGGTAAACACTGAAGCTTTCTTT.

The chain carries TRBV6-6 and TRBJ1-5; TRBD1 is a possible D gene (5 bases). There are 14 residues in the CDR3. The V and J ends lost 6 bases and 5 bases respectively, with 14 bases between them. Looked up from germline, CDR1 is MNHNY and CDR2 is SVGAGI (reference sequence). The CDR3 bases are TGTGCCAGCAGATTATTAGGGGTTGATCAGCCCCAGCATTTT. Its translation is CASRLLGVDQPQHF.

The chain joins TRBV18 to TRBJ1-1; TRBD1 aligns across 7 bases. The germline CDR1 and CDR2 sequences are KGHSH and LQKENI. CDR3 length: 15 residues. V lost 6 bases to trimming and J lost 1 base; unmatched junction nucleotides: 8. The DNA of the CDR3 is TGTGCCAGCTCGTACGGACAGGTCCCGAACACTGAAGCTTTCTTT. It translates to CASSYGQVPNTEAFF.

The chain links TRBV3-1 (or the pseudogene TRBV3-2) to TRBJ2-3; TRBD2 aligns across 8 bases. Germline assignment: CDR1 LGHDT and CDR2 YNNKEL (reference sequence). V was pared by 4 bases and J by 0 bases, with 3 bases of the junction left unmatched. This CDR3 contains 15 residues. The CDR3 is CASSPQRGSTDTQYF. DNA of the CDR3: TGTGCCAGCAGCCCCCAGCGGGGGAGCACAGATACGCAGTATTTT.